This record looks at one T cell receptor beta chain sequence and its context. Trimming took 2 bases from V and 10 from J, leaving 14 bases between them. Germline-derived CDR1 and CDR2 are MDHEN and SYDVKM. The CDR3 is made up of 14 amino acids. This specimen belongs to a study of blood T cell repertoires in COVID-19. Whole-study context: Some COVID-19 samples were acute and others convalescent; all came from the United States, Italy and Spain.

Authors' analysis steps: Amplified reference gene primers provided the basis for estimating nucleated cell counts. Sequencing was performed with immunoSEQ multiplex PCR; in TCRdb, only in-frame clones are kept and a portion is missing. Clone size and V and J calls were adopted from that table, with D and trimming inferred from the DNA. This sample has about 26,000 clones, with roughly 89% found just once. This chain joins TRBV28 and TRBJ1-4; D uncertain. Sequencing was done on a sample of peripheral blood. The sequence was obtained from a man aged 65 to 85 with active COVID-19. CDR3 residues: CASSLMRRTTKLFF. CDR3 nucleotides: TGTGCCAGCAGTTTAATGCGCAGGACTACAAAACTGTTTTTT.